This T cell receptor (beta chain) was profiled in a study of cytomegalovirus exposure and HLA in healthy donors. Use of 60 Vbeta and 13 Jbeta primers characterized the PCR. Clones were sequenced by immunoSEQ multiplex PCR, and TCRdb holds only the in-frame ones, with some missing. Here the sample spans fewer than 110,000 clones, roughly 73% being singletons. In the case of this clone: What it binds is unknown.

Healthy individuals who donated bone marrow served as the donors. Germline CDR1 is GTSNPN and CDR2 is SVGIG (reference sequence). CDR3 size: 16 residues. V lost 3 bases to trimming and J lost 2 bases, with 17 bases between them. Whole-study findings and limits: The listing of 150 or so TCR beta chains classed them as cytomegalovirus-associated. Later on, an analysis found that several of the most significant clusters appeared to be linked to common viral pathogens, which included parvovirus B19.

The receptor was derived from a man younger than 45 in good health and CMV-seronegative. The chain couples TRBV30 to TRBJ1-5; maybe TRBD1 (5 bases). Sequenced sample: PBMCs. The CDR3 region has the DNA TGTGCCTGGAGCCTAAACCCAGGGCAGGGCAATCAGCCCCAGCATTTT. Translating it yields CAWSLNPGQGNQPQHF. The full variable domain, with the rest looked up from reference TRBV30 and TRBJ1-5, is SQTIHQWPATLVQPVGSPLSLECTVEGTSNPNLYWYRQAAGRGLQLLFYSVGIGQISSEVPQNLSASRPQDRQFILSSKKLLLSDSGFYLCAWSLNPGQGNQPQHFGDGTRLSIL.